This T cell receptor (beta chain) came from a study of blood T cell repertoires in COVID-19. Study background: Samples came from the United States, Italy and Spain, spanning acute and convalescent COVID-19.

Germline assignment: CDR1 ENHRY and CDR2 SYGVKD. This CDR3 spans 13 amino acids. The V and J ends lost 2 bases and 9 bases respectively, with 11 bases between them. This clone was observed a single time. Libraries were prepared by immunoSEQ multiplex PCR; TCRdb keeps only in-frame clonotypes and omits some of them. This sample has some 670,000 clones, with 85% to 90% found just once. The specimen was peripheral blood. The sequence came from a woman between 18 and 29 years old with acute or convalescent COVID-19. The chain employs TRBV10-3 and TRBJ2-1, with D perhaps TRBD1 (5 bases). The DNA for the CDR3 is TGTGCCATCAGTGAGGGTGGGGCAGCTGAGCAGTTCTTC. This codes for CAISEGGAAEQFF.